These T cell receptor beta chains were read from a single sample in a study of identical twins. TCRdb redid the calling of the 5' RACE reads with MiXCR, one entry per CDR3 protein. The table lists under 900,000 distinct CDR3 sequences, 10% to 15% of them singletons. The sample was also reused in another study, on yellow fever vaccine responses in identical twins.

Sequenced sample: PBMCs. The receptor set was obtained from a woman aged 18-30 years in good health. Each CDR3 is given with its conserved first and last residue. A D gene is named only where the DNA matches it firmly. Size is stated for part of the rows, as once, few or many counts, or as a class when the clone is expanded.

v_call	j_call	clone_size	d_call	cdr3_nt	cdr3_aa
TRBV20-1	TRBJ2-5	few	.	TGCAGTGCTCACATTCTGGCGGTCGGGACAGAGACCCAGTACTTC	CSAHILAVGTETQYF
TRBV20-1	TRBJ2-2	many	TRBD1	TGCAGTGCCGGACAGGCGAACACCGGGGAGCTGTTTTTT	CSAGQANTGELFF
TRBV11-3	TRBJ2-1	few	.	TGTGCCAGCAGCTTAGCGGCGGGGGCCTCCTACAATGAGCAGTTCTTC	CASSLAAGASYNEQFF
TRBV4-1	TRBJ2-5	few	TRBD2	TGCGCCAGCAGCCAAGATTGGACACTAGCGGGAGGCAATCTAGAGACCCAGTACTTC	CASSQDWTLAGGNLETQYF
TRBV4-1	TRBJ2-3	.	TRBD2	TGCGCCAGCAGCCTCTCCAGCGGGGGGGCCGTGGATACGCAGTATTTT	CASSLSSGGAVDTQYF
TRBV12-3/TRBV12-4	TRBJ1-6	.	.	TGTGCCAGCAGTTTAGAGCCCGAATCTAATTCACCCCTCCACTTT	CASSLEPESNSPLHF
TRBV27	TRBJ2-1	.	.	TGTGCCAGCGGAGAGGGGGAGAGGGTAAATGAGCAGTTCTTC	CASGEGERVNEQFF
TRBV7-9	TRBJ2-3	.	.	TGTGCCAGCAGCTCCCGGTCCGGGACAGATACGCAGTATTTT	CASSSRSGTDTQYF
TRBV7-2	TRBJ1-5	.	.	TGTGCCAGCAGCTTCTTCCAGGAGGGAGGTCAGCCCCAGCATTTT	CASSFFQEGGQPQHF
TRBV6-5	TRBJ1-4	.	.	TGTGCCAGCAGTTACCACGGACAACCAACCCTTCCCGGTGGTGAAAAACTGTTTTTT	CASSYHGQPTLPGGEKLFF
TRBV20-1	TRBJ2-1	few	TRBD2	TGCAGTGCTCGCACCGGACTAGCGGGGCCTGAGCAGTTCTTC	CSARTGLAGPEQFF
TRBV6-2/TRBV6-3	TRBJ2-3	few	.	TGTGCCAGCAGTTATTTGGACTCCCAAGATACGCAGTATTTT	CASSYLDSQDTQYF
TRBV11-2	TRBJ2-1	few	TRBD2	TGTGCCAGCAGCTCGGGGACTAGCGGGGGGACCCGCTCCTACAATGAGCAGTTCTTC	CASSSGTSGGTRSYNEQFF
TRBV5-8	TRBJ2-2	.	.	TGTGCCAGCAGCAGTGGGCCCGTCCGGGAGCTGTTTTTT	CASSSGPVRELFF
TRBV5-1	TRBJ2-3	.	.	TGCGCCAGCAGCTTGGGGGAGCCCACAGATACGCAGTATTTT	CASSLGEPTDTQYF
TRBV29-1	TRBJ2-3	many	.	TGCAGCGTTGACGGCGGGAGCACAGATACGCAGTATTTT	CSVDGGSTDTQYF
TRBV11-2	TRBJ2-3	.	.	TGTGCCAGCAGCTCGGGTCACTCAAGGAGGAAGTATTTT	CASSSGHSRRKYF
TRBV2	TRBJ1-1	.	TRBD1	TGTGCCAACGAGGGCCCGGACAGGGGGCTCGGGAACACTGAAGCTTTCTTT	CANEGPDRGLGNTEAFF
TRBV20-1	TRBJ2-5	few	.	TGCAGTGCTAGAGGGTGGTTCAGGGAGTTGGAGACCCAGTACTTC	CSARGWFRELETQYF
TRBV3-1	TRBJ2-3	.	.	TGTGCCAGCAGCCAAGCTCAAGGGGGAGGGCCTGGAGATACGCAGTATTTT	CASSQAQGGGPGDTQYF
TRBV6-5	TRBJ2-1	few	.	TGTGCCAGCAGTTACGTCAGCGGCAATGAGCAGTTCTTC	CASSYVSGNEQFF
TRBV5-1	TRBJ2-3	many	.	TGCGCCAGCAGCTCGAACTTGAATACGCAGTATTTT	CASSSNLNTQYF
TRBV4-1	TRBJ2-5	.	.	TGCGCCAGCAGACCGGGACCCGGGGGGACCCAGTACTTC	CASRPGPGGTQYF
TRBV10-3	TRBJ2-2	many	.	TGTGCCATCAATGGGGGCACCGGGGAGCTGTTTTTT	CAINGGTGELFF
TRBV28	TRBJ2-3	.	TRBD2	TGTGCCAGCAGCTACGGGGGGAAGGCAGATACGCAGTATTTT	CASSYGGKADTQYF
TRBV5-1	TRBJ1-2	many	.	TGCGCCAGCAGCCCGGACGGAAATGGCTACACCTTC	CASSPDGNGYTF
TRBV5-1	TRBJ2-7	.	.	TGCGCCAGCAGCTCGGGTCATCTATACGAGCAGTACTTC	CASSSGHLYEQYF
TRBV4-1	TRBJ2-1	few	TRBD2	TGCGCCAGCAGCCACAAGGCGGGGGGGAGCTCCTACAATGAGCAGTTCTTC	CASSHKAGGSSYNEQFF
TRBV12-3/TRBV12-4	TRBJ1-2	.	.	TGTGCCAGCAGTTTAGGTCCGGCCTCGGGGGGCTACACCTTC	CASSLGPASGGYTF
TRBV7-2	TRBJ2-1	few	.	TGTGCCAGCAGCACCCTTTTAAGGCTATCCTCCTACAATGAGCAGTTCTTC	CASSTLLRLSSYNEQFF
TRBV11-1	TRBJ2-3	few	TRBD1	TGTGCCAGCACCGATCCTTGGGTGCGGTCGTCCGGACAGGGGGGAGATACGCAGTATTTT	CASTDPWVRSSGQGGDTQYF
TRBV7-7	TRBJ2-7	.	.	TGTGCCAGCAGCCCTGACGGCGAGGAGCAGTACTTC	CASSPDGEEQYF
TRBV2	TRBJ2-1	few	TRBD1	TGTGCCAGCAGTCCGGACAGGAATAGGTTCTTC	CASSPDRNRFF
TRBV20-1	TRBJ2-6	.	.	TGCAGTGCTAGTGCCGGGGCCAACGTCCTGACTTTC	CSASAGANVLTF
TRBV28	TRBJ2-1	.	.	TGTGCCAGCAGTAAAAACACCTACAATGAGCAGTTCTTC	CASSKNTYNEQFF
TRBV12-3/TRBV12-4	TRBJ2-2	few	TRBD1	TGTGCCAGCAGGACAGGGGGCCCGGGGGAGCTGTTTTTT	CASRTGGPGELFF
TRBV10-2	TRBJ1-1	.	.	TGCGCCAGCAGGATCCGCGACAGTAACACTGAAGCTTTCTTT	CASRIRDSNTEAFF
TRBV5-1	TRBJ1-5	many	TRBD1	TGCGCCAGCAGCTTGGAGGGACAGCCAAATCAGCCCCAGCATTTT	CASSLEGQPNQPQHF
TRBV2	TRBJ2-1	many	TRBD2	TGTGCCAGCAGTGGAACGACTAGCGGGGTCTTCGATGAGCAGTTCTTC	CASSGTTSGVFDEQFF
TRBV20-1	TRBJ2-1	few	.	TGCAGTGCTAGTCTGGGGGGTCTTAAGAATGAGCAGTTCTTC	CSASLGGLKNEQFF
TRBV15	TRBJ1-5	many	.	TGTGCCACCAGCAGAGAATCTACCGGACCCGGCGGGCAGCCCCAGCATTTT	CATSRESTGPGGQPQHF
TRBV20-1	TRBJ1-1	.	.	TGCAGTGCTAAGATCGGGGCTAACACTGAAGCTTTCTTT	CSAKIGANTEAFF
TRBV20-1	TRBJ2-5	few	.	TGCAGTGCCCCAAAGCGGACCCAAGAGACCCAGTACTTC	CSAPKRTQETQYF
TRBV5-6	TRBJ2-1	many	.	TGTGCCAGCAGCCCCGACACTTACCGGGATCCGGAGAACAATGAGCAGTTCTTC	CASSPDTYRDPENNEQFF
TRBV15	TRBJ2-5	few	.	TGTGCCACCAGCAGAGGGGGGATGGGGCAAGAGACCCAGTACTTC	CATSRGGMGQETQYF
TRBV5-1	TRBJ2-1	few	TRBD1	TGCGCCAGCAGCTCCTCAGGGGGCCGCTCCTACAATGAGCAGTTCTTC	CASSSSGGRSYNEQFF
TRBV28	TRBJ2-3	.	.	TGTGCCAGCAGACGGAGGGGCGGTAGGGGCACAGATACGCAGTATTTT	CASRRRGGRGTDTQYF
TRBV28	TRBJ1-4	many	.	TGTGCCAGCAGTTTATGGGCGGATAATGAAAAACTGTTTTTT	CASSLWADNEKLFF
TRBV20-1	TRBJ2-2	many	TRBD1	TGCAGTGCTAGAGAGGCAGGGGGCCATGCCGGGGAGCTGTTTTTT	CSAREAGGHAGELFF
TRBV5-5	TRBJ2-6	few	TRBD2	TGTGCCAGCAGCTTGGGCGGCGGGAGCTCTGGGGCCAACGTCCTGACTTTC	CASSLGGGSSGANVLTF
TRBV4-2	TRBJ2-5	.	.	TGTGCCAGCAGCCCCTCAAGAGGGGTGGGTGAGACCCAGTACTTC	CASSPSRGVGETQYF
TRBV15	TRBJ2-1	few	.	TGTGCCACCAGCCTTCAAACCGGGAGCTACAATGAGCAGTTCTTC	CATSLQTGSYNEQFF
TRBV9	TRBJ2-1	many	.	TGTGCCAGCAGCGAGGCGGGGCGGGCCGCCGATAAGCAGTTCTTC	CASSEAGRAADKQFF